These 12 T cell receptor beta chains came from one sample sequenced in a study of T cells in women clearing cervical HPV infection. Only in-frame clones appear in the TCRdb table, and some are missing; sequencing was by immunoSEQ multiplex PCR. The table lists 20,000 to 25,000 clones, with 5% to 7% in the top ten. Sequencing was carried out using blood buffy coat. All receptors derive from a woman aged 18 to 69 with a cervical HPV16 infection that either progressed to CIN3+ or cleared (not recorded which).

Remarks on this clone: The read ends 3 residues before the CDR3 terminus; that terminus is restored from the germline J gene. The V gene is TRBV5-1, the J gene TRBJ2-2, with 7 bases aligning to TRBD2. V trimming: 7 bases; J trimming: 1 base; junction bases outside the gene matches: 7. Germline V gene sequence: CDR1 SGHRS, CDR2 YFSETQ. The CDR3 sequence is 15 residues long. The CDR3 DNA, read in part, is TGCGCCAGCGGGCGGCTAGCGGTGAACACCGGGGAG. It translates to CASGRLAVNTGE. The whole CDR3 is CASGRLAVNTGELFF.

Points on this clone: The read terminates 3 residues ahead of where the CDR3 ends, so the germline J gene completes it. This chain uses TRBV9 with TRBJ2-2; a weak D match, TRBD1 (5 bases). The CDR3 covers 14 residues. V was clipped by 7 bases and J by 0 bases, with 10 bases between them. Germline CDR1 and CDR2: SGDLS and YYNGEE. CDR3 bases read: TGTGCCAGCGCGCAGGGATCGAACACCGGGGAG. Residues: CASAQGSNTGE. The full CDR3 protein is CASAQGSNTGELFF.

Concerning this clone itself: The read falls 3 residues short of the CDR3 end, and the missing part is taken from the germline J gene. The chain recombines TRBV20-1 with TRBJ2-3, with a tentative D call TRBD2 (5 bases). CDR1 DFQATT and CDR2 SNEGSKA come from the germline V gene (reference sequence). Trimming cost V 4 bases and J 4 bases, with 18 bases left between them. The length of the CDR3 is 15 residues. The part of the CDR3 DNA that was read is TGCAGTGCTACCTTACTAGAGGGCCCACCAGATACG. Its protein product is CSATLLEGPPDT. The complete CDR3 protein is CSATLLEGPPDTQYF.

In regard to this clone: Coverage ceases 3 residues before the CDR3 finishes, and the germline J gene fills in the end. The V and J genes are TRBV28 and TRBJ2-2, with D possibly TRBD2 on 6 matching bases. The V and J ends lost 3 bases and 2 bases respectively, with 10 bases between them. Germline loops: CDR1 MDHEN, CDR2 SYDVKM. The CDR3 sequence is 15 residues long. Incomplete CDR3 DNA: TGTGCCAGCAGTTTGTCGGGACTCAACACCGGGGAG. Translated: CASSLSGLNTGE. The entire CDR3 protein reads CASSLSGLNTGELFF.

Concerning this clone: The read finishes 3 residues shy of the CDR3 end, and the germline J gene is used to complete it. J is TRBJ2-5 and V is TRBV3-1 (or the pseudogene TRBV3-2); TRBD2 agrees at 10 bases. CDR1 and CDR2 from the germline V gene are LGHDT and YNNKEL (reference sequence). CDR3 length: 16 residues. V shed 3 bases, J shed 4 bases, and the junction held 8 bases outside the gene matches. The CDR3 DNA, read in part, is TGTGCCAGCAGCCACCTAGCGGGAGTGTCAATAGAGACC. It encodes CASSHLAGVSIET. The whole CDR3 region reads CASSHLAGVSIETQYF.

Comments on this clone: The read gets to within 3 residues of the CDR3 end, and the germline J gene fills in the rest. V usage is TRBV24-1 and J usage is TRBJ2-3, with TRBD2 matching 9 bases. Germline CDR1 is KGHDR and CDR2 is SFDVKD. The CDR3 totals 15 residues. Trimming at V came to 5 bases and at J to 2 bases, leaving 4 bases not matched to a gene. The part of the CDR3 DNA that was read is TGTGCCACCAGTGTCCTAGCGGGAAACACAGATACG. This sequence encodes CATSVLAGNTDT. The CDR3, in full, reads CATSVLAGNTDTQYF.

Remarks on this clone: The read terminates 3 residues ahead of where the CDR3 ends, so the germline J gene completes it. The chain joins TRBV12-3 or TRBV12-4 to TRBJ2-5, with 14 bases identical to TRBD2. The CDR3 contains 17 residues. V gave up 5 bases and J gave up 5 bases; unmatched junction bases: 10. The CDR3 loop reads CASSPRGTSGSGETQYF. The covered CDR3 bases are TGTGCCAGCAGTCCTAGAGGGACTAGCGGGAGTGGTGAGACC.

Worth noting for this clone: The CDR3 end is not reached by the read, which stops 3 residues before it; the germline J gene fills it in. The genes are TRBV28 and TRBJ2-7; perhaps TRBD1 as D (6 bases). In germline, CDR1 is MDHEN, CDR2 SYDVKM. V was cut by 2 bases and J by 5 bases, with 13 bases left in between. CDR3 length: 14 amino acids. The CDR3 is CASSLGQGPHEQYF. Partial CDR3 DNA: TGTGCCAGCAGTTTAGGGCAGGGGCCCCACGAG.

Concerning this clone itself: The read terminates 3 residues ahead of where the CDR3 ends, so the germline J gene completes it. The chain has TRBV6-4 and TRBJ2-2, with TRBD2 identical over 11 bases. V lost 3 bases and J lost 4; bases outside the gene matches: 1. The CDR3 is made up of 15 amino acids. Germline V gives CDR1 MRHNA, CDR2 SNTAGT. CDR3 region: CASSETSGSTGELFF. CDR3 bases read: TGTGCCAGCAGTGAAACTAGCGGGAGCACCGGGGAG.

CDR3 amino acids: CSAKDDREYSYEQYF. The CDR3 DNA, read in part, is TGCAGTGCTAAGGACGACAGGGAGTACTCCTACGAG. This chain connects TRBV20-1 to TRBJ2-7; TRBD1 agrees at 7 bases. With the read ending 3 residues before the CDR3 end, the germline J gene is used to fill in that end. There are 15 residues in the CDR3. V dropped 4 bases and J dropped 0; count of bases not matched to a gene: 9. Looked up from germline, CDR1 is DFQATT and CDR2 is SNEGSKA (reference sequence).

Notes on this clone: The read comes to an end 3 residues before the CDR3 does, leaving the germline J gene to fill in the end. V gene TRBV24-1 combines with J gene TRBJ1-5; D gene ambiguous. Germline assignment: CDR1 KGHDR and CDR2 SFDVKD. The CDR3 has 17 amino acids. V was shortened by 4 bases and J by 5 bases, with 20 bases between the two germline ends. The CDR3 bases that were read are TGTGCCACCAGTGACTCGGGGATAGGGTCAGACGATCAGCCC. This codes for CATSDSGIGSDDQP. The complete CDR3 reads CATSDSGIGSDDQPQHF.

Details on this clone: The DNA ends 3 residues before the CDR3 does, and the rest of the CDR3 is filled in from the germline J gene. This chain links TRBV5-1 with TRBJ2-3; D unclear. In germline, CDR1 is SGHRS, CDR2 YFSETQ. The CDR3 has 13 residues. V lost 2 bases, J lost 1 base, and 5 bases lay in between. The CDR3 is CASSFLGTDTQYF. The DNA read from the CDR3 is TGCGCCAGCAGCTTCCTCGGCACAGATACG.